Detailed here is one T cell receptor (beta chain). The data are from a study of T cells in tuberculosis. Looking at the study overall: CD1B tetramers identified T cells specific for mycobacterial lipid GMM.

There are 16 residues in the CDR3. V shed 4 bases, J shed 7 bases, and the junction held 12 bases outside the gene matches. Germline CDR1 SGHNT, CDR2 YYREEE (reference sequence). Thawed, overnight-rested PBMC were stained with GMM-loaded CD1B tetramer, viability dye and anti-CD3, then sorted. The lipid loaded on the CD1B tetramers was C32 glucose monomycolate from Rhodococcus equi. Tetramer-negative cells, approximately 90,000 per donor, were also sorted. The data were produced by immunoSEQ multiplex PCR, yet TCRdb's version contains in-frame clones alone and is incomplete. Of 55,000 to 65,000 clones listed, approximately 80% are singletons.

This TCR derives from an adult woman with latent tuberculosis. V gene TRBV5-4 combines with J gene TRBJ2-2, with 8 positions matching TRBD2. Input material: CD1b-GMM tetramer-negative cells sorted from PBMCs. This chain's CDR3 is CASSLGGTRRDGELFF. CDR3 nucleotides: TGTGCCAGCAGCCTTGGGGGGACTAGAAGGGACGGGGAGCTGTTTTTT.